Shown below are 4 T cell receptor beta chains from a single sample sequenced in a study of blood T cell repertoires in COVID-19. Assay: immunoSEQ multiplex PCR; the TCRdb copy retains only in-frame clones and omits some. The table records around 380,000 clones, about 87% of them present only once. Sequencing used PBMCs or T cells enriched from blood (not recorded which). These receptors were taken from a man aged 25 to 40 who had recovered from COVID-19.

In its sample, this clone was seen once. The rearrangement joins TRBV6-2 or TRBV6-3 to TRBJ2-5; 7 bases fit TRBD1. The ends lost 4 bases at V and 5 bases at J; junction bases unmatched: 7. The CDR3 consists of 14 residues. Germline CDR1 is MNHEY and CDR2 is SVGEGT. Written as DNA, the CDR3 is TGTGCCAGCAGTTCAGGGGGTCGGATGGAGACCCAGTACTTC. Its translation: CASSSGGRMETQYF.

About this clone: The germline gene is not matched at one end of the junction; a read error may be the cause. The chain employs TRBV7-9 and TRBJ1-1; D unclear. Germline V lookup: CDR1 SEHNR, CDR2 FQNEAQ (reference sequence). The CDR3 contains 14 residues. The CDR3 DNA is TGTGCCAGCAGCTTAGCTTGGGAGGGAACTAAGGTAACCTTT. Protein sequence: CASSLAWEGTKVTF.

The V call is TRBV4-2, the J call TRBJ2-3; D is ambiguous. Trimming cost V 0 bases and J 4 bases, with 8 bases left between them. The CDR3 runs 14 residues. CDR1 LGHNA and CDR2 YNFKEQ come from the germline V gene. The DNA for the CDR3 is TGTGCCAGCAGCCAAGATCCGAGGCCAGATACGCAGTATTTT. It yields the protein CASSQDPRPDTQYF.

The V and J genes are TRBV7-2 and TRBJ1-1; D remains ambiguous. CDR1 is SGHTA and CDR2 is FQGNSA in the germline V gene. The germline V and J ends were trimmed by 3 bases and 0 bases, with 14 bases remaining between them. The CDR3 is 16 amino acids. For the CDR3, the DNA is TGTGCCAGCAGCTTGTCTGGACGGGGAATGAACACTGAAGCTTTCTTT. It is translated as CASSLSGRGMNTEAFF.